These T cell receptor beta chains were read from a single sample in a study of T cell responses to AZD1222 COVID-19 vaccine. TCRdb keeps only in-frame clones here, not all; method: immunoSEQ multiplex PCR. The data contain roughly 140,000 clones, around 87% of them singletons. Sequencing was performed on peripheral blood, taken 28 days after the second AZD1222 dose. These receptors were collected from an adult who received the AZD1222 COVID-19 vaccine. Each CDR3 is given with its conserved first and last residue. Fields, in order: clone size, J gene, V gene, D gene, CDR3 DNA, CDR3 protein. A D gene is named only where the DNA matches it firmly. Not all rows give a size; the values are once, few, many and, for expanded clones, a class.

few TRBJ2-7 TRBV6-2/TRBV6-3 NA TGTGCCAGCAGTTACGAGGGCAATCCGATGTATTCCTACGAGCAGTACTTC CASSYEGNPMYSYEQYF
NA TRBJ2-2 TRBV9 TRBD2 TGTGCCAGCAGCGCTTGGACTAGCCTCGGCACCGGGGAGCTGTTTTTT CASSAWTSLGTGELFF
NA TRBJ1-1 TRBV24-1 NA TGTGCCACCAGTGATCCAGGGGCCGGTGGGAGCACTGAAGCTTTCTTT CATSDPGAGGSTEAFF
NA TRBJ2-5 TRBV19 NA TGTGCCAGTAGTATGGTCAGCCAAGAGACCCAGTACTTC CASSMVSQETQYF
NA TRBJ2-2 TRBV29-1 TRBD2 TGCAGCGTTGAAGACTCGCGGGGGGCCGGGGAGCTGTTTTTT CSVEDSRGAGELFF
few TRBJ1-1 TRBV5-4 NA TGTGCCAGCAGCTTGGGGGGAGGCAACACTGAAGCTTTCTTT CASSLGGGNTEAFF
NA TRBJ1-4 TRBV5-1 NA TGCGCCAGCAGCTTGGAGGGCCCAGGGGAAAAACTGTTTTTT CASSLEGPGEKLFF
NA TRBJ1-1 TRBV4-3 NA TGCGCCAGCAGCCAGGGACGGATGGGGAACACTGAAGCTTTCTTT CASSQGRMGNTEAFF
NA TRBJ1-6 TRBV19 TRBD1 TGTGCCAGTAGTGCTTCGACAGGGGGCAACATACGATCCCTCCACTTT CASSASTGGNIRSLHF
few TRBJ1-1 TRBV28 NA TGTGCCAGCAGTTTACCGGGCACTTTGAACACTGAAGCTTTCTTT CASSLPGTLNTEAFF
NA TRBJ2-1 TRBV7-2 NA TGTGCCAGCAGCTTAGACGGGATTTTTTACAATGAGCAGTTCTTC CASSLDGIFYNEQFF
NA TRBJ2-7 TRBV7-2 TRBD1 TGTGCCAGCAGCTCCCGACAGGGGTTCGAGCAGTACTTC CASSSRQGFEQYF
once TRBJ2-2 TRBV23-1 NA TGCGCCAGCAGTAACCGGGACGGGGAGCTGTTTTTT CASSNRDGELFF
NA TRBJ1-2 TRBV6-5 NA TGTGCCAGCAAATCTCAACCTGAAGGCTACACCTTC CASKSQPEGYTF
NA TRBJ2-3 TRBV7-9 NA TGTGCCAGCAGGTCGAGCGGTGTCACAGATACGCAGTATTTT CASRSSGVTDTQYF
once TRBJ2-1 TRBV20-1 NA TGCAGTGCTAGAGTTGGGGGGGAGCAGTTCTTC CSARVGGEQFF
once TRBJ2-7 TRBV5-1 TRBD1 TGCGCCAGCTCCGGACAGGGTAGCTACGAGCAGTACTTC CASSGQGSYEQYF
NA TRBJ1-1 TRBV5-1 NA TGCGCCAGCAGCTGGAAAGGGGCGGAGAACACTGAAGCTTTCTTT CASSWKGAENTEAFF